Listed below are T cell receptor beta chains from one sample, sequenced in a study of radiotherapy plus CTLA-4 blockade in lung cancer. Sequencing was performed with immunoSEQ multiplex PCR; in TCRdb, only in-frame clones are kept and a portion is missing. The data contain under 95,000 clones, roughly four fifths of them singletons. The sample in question was peripheral blood, obtained from a patient treated with radiotherapy plus ipilimumab. Receptors originate from a human donor with non-small cell lung cancer who had stable disease on radiotherapy plus ipilimumab. CDR3s include the opening cysteine and the closing phenylalanine or tryptophan. A D gene is named only where the DNA matches it firmly. Size is stated for part of the rows, as once, few or many counts, or as a class when the clone is expanded.

J gene: TRBJ2-7; D gene: -; V gene: TRBV6-5; CDR3 length: 12; clone size: -; CDR3 DNA: TGTGCCAGCAGTCAGGGCTACTACGAGCAGTACTTC; CDR3 protein: CASSQGYYEQYF
J gene: TRBJ1-2; D gene: -; V gene: TRBV30; CDR3 length: 12; clone size: -; CDR3 DNA: TGTGCCTGGGGGGGGGCTCCCTATGGCTACACCTTC; CDR3 protein: CAWGGAPYGYTF
J gene: TRBJ2-7; D gene: -; V gene: TRBV6-5; CDR3 length: 13; clone size: few; CDR3 DNA: TGTGCCAGCAGTTACTCGATGACAGGAGAGCAGTACTTC; CDR3 protein: CASSYSMTGEQYF
J gene: TRBJ2-7; D gene: -; V gene: TRBV5-1; CDR3 length: 14; clone size: -; CDR3 DNA: TGCGCCAGCAAAGTCCACACGTCTGACTACGAGCAGTACTTC; CDR3 protein: CASKVHTSDYEQYF
J gene: TRBJ1-3; D gene: -; V gene: TRBV18; CDR3 length: 15; clone size: -; CDR3 DNA: TGTGCCAGCTCAAACAGGGAAGCCGCTGGAAACACCATATATTTT; CDR3 protein: CASSNREAAGNTIYF
J gene: TRBJ2-7; D gene: -; V gene: TRBV7-9; CDR3 length: 14; clone size: -; CDR3 DNA: TGTGCCAGCAGCTTAAATACAGCCGCCTACGAGCAGTACTTC; CDR3 protein: CASSLNTAAYEQYF
J gene: TRBJ2-2; D gene: -; V gene: TRBV6-1; CDR3 length: 16; clone size: -; CDR3 DNA: TGTGCCAGCAGTGGAGCCCAGGGAGCCAGCACCGGGGAGCTGTTTTTT; CDR3 protein: CASSGAQGASTGELFF
J gene: TRBJ2-5; D gene: -; V gene: TRBV5-4; CDR3 length: 15; clone size: -; CDR3 DNA: TGTGCCAGCAGCTTGGGCCTCCTAGGGGGAGAGACCCAGTACTTC; CDR3 protein: CASSLGLLGGETQYF
J gene: TRBJ1-2; D gene: -; V gene: TRBV25-1; CDR3 length: 15; clone size: -; CDR3 DNA: TGTGCCAGCAGTACACGAAGGGCCCCGGTGGACGGCTACACCTTC; CDR3 protein: CASSTRRAPVDGYTF
J gene: TRBJ1-2; D gene: TRBD1; V gene: TRBV6-7; CDR3 length: 16; clone size: -; CDR3 DNA: TGTGCCAGCAGTTTCCCCAAGGGGGACAGGGGTTATGGCTACACCTTC; CDR3 protein: CASSFPKGDRGYGYTF
J gene: TRBJ2-1; D gene: -; V gene: TRBV10-3; CDR3 length: 14; clone size: -; CDR3 DNA: TGTGCCATCACTGGGCCAAGCAAGAACAATGAGCAGTTCTTC; CDR3 protein: CAITGPSKNNEQFF
J gene: TRBJ2-7; D gene: TRBD1; V gene: TRBV19; CDR3 length: 15; clone size: -; CDR3 DNA: TGTGCCAGTAGTATCTCTGGACAGGGCGTTCGGGAGCAGTACTTC; CDR3 protein: CASSISGQGVREQYF
J gene: TRBJ2-1; D gene: TRBD2; V gene: TRBV29-1; CDR3 length: 15; clone size: -; CDR3 DNA: TGCAGCGTGACACTAGCGGGAGCTTCCTACAATGAGCAGTTCTTC; CDR3 protein: CSVTLAGASYNEQFF
J gene: TRBJ2-7; D gene: -; V gene: TRBV6-1; CDR3 length: 12; clone size: -; CDR3 DNA: TGTGCCAGCAGTGACATCTTCTACGAGCAGTACTTC; CDR3 protein: CASSDIFYEQYF
J gene: TRBJ1-1; D gene: -; V gene: TRBV5-1; CDR3 length: 14; clone size: -; CDR3 DNA: TGCGCCAGCAGCTTGACAGGGCCAATAACTGAAGCTTTCTTT; CDR3 protein: CASSLTGPITEAFF
J gene: TRBJ1-2; D gene: TRBD1; V gene: TRBV30; CDR3 length: 14; clone size: -; CDR3 DNA: TGTGCCTGGAGTTGGGACAGGGGGTTCTATGGCTACACCTTC; CDR3 protein: CAWSWDRGFYGYTF
J gene: TRBJ1-5; D gene: -; V gene: TRBV19; CDR3 length: 14; clone size: -; CDR3 DNA: TGTGCCAGTAGTATGACAGGCCGTGGGCAGCCCCAGCATTTT; CDR3 protein: CASSMTGRGQPQHF
J gene: TRBJ2-1; D gene: TRBD2; V gene: TRBV27; CDR3 length: 17; clone size: once; CDR3 DNA: TGTGCCAGCAGTATAACGAAACTAGCGGGGGCCTACAATGAGCAGTTCTTC; CDR3 protein: CASSITKLAGAYNEQFF
J gene: TRBJ2-2; D gene: TRBD2; V gene: TRBV18; CDR3 length: 19; clone size: -; CDR3 DNA: TGTGCCAGCTCTTTATTTGATGGACTAGCGGGAGATCTCGCCGGGGAGCTGTTTTTT; CDR3 protein: CASSLFDGLAGDLAGELFF
J gene: TRBJ2-1; D gene: TRBD1; V gene: TRBV7-9; CDR3 length: 15; clone size: -; CDR3 DNA: TGTGCCAGCAGCCCCAGGCAGGGGGCTTTATATGAGCAGTTCTTC; CDR3 protein: CASSPRQGALYEQFF
J gene: TRBJ1-2; D gene: -; V gene: TRBV7-2; CDR3 length: 13; clone size: -; CDR3 DNA: TGTGCCGGCAGCTCTAGGCGGTCCTATGGCTACACCTTC; CDR3 protein: CAGSSRRSYGYTF
J gene: TRBJ2-7; D gene: -; V gene: TRBV6-5; CDR3 length: 12; clone size: few; CDR3 DNA: TGTGCCAGCAGCCGCGCCCCCCCAGGGCGGTACTTC; CDR3 protein: CASSRAPPGRYF
J gene: TRBJ2-7; D gene: -; V gene: TRBV28; CDR3 length: 11; clone size: -; CDR3 DNA: TGTGCCAGCAGTTCAGGGACCGAGCAGTACTTC; CDR3 protein: CASSSGTEQYF
J gene: TRBJ1-1; D gene: -; V gene: TRBV6-1; CDR3 length: 13; clone size: -; CDR3 DNA: TGTGCCAGCAGTGTTCGTGCGAACACTGAAGCTTTCTTT; CDR3 protein: CASSVRANTEAFF
J gene: TRBJ1-1; D gene: -; V gene: TRBV30; CDR3 length: 14; clone size: once; CDR3 DNA: TGTGCCTGGTTGAGGGGTGCGGTGAACACTGAAGCTTTCTTT; CDR3 protein: CAWLRGAVNTEAFF
J gene: TRBJ2-7; D gene: -; V gene: TRBV28; CDR3 length: 13; clone size: -; CDR3 DNA: TGTGCCAGCAGTTTGGACGGCCCCTACGAGCAGTACTTC; CDR3 protein: CASSLDGPYEQYF
J gene: TRBJ2-7; D gene: -; V gene: TRBV27; CDR3 length: 16; clone size: -; CDR3 DNA: TGTGGCAGCTGTCCGTATTACGGGACACCTACCTACGAGCAGTACTTC; CDR3 protein: CGSCPYYGTPTYEQYF
J gene: TRBJ1-1; D gene: -; V gene: TRBV5-6; CDR3 length: 14; clone size: -; CDR3 DNA: TGTGCCAGCAGCTTGGTGGCCCGCGGCACTGAAGCTTTCTTT; CDR3 protein: CASSLVARGTEAFF
J gene: TRBJ1-5; D gene: -; V gene: TRBV19; CDR3 length: 15; clone size: -; CDR3 DNA: TGTGCCAGTAGTATAGATCGGACCCCCAATCAGCCCCAGCATTTT; CDR3 protein: CASSIDRTPNQPQHF
J gene: TRBJ2-1; D gene: TRBD2; V gene: TRBV29-1; CDR3 length: 14; clone size: -; CDR3 DNA: TGCAGCGTTCGGGATAGCGGGAGTAGTAATGAGCAGTTCTTC; CDR3 protein: CSVRDSGSSNEQFF
J gene: TRBJ1-1; D gene: -; V gene: TRBV29-1; CDR3 length: 11; clone size: -; CDR3 DNA: TGCAGCGGGGGCATTTCAGGGAGGGCTTTCTTT; CDR3 protein: CSGGISGRAFF
J gene: TRBJ1-5; D gene: -; V gene: TRBV27; CDR3 length: 16; clone size: once; CDR3 DNA: TGTGCCAGCAGTTTATCTAGCGGGTATAGCAATCAGCCCCAGCATTTT; CDR3 protein: CASSLSSGYSNQPQHF